These 10 T cell receptor beta chains came from one sample sequenced in a study of blood T cell repertoires in COVID-19. Here immunoSEQ multiplex PCR was the method, and the copy in TCRdb shows in-frame clones only, minus some. The sample lists a few hundred thousand clones; about 89% were seen once. Material for sequencing was peripheral blood. The receptors originated from a woman in her sixties or seventies with acute or convalescent COVID-19.

The chain links TRBV18 to TRBJ2-2; 8 nucleotides agree with TRBD2. Trimming removed 4 bases from V and 0 bases from J; junction bases left unmatched: 13. The CDR3 extends over 19 amino acids. The germline CDR1 and CDR2 sequences are KGHSH and LQKENI. In DNA, the CDR3 is TGTGCCAGCTCACGTTCCGTGGCTAGCGGGCAAGCGAACACCGGGGAGCTGTTTTTT. Translated, it gives CASSRSVASGQANTGELFF.

This chain connects TRBV19 to TRBJ2-7; 10 positions agree with TRBD2. This CDR3 has 16 amino acids. V was clipped by 5 bases and J by 0 bases; unmatched bases: 7. In germline, CDR1 is LNHDA, CDR2 SQIVND (reference sequence). DNA of the CDR3: TGTGCCAGTAGTGTTCTAGCGGGAGCGTACTCCTACGAGCAGTACTTC. Translating gives CASSVLAGAYSYEQYF.

The chain joins TRBV12-3 or TRBV12-4 to TRBJ1-2; 10 bases are a match to TRBD1. The CDR3 spans 13 residues. V trimming: 6 bases; J trimming: 8 bases; junction bases outside the gene matches: 6. CDR3 in amino acids: CASRRQGAYGYTF. The CDR3, as DNA: TGTGCCAGCAGAAGACAGGGGGCCTACGGCTACACCTTC.

The genes are TRBV28 and TRBJ1-5; D call uncertain. V was clipped by 2 bases and J by 2 bases, with 10 bases between them. CDR1 and CDR2 (germline): MDHEN, SYDVKM. This CDR3 contains 15 residues. The CDR3 is CASSLRGFGNQPQHF. The CDR3, as DNA: TGTGCCAGCAGTTTACGAGGGTTTGGCAATCAGCCCCAGCATTTT.

The chain combines TRBV19 with TRBJ1-1, with D unclear. CDR1 is LNHDA and CDR2 is SQIVND in the germline V gene (reference sequence). V lost 0 bases and J 3 bases, leaving 5 bases between the germline ends. The CDR3 sequence is 13 residues long. Here the CDR3 reads CASSIDRDTEAFF. CDR3 in DNA: TGTGCCAGTAGTATAGACCGGGACACTGAAGCTTTCTTT.

For the CDR3, the DNA is TGTGCCACCAGCAGCGACAGGGGAGAGTACAATGAGCAGTTCTTC. Translated: CATSSDRGEYNEQFF. V gene TRBV15 combines with J gene TRBJ2-1, with TRBD1 matching over 8 bases. The CDR3 runs 15 residues. The ends lost 3 bases at V and 4 bases at J; junction bases unmatched: 5. Germline assignment: CDR1 LNHNV and CDR2 YYDKDF (reference sequence).

A remark on this clone: Distinct nucleotide sequences in the sample also encode this CDR3. The J gene is TRBJ1-1, the V gene TRBV19; no definite D call. The CDR3 spans 13 residues. Per the germline V gene, CDR1 is LNHDA and CDR2 is SQIVND (reference sequence). Trimming left V 3 bases short and J 1 base short, with 6 bases between. The CDR3 DNA reads TGTGCCAGTAGTATTCGGGAGAACACTGAAGCTTTCTTT. The encoded protein is CASSIRENTEAFF.

The chain has TRBV7-2 and TRBJ1-1; no firm D call. V was trimmed by 5 bases and J by 3 bases, leaving 13 bases between them. CDR3 length equals 14 residues. Per germline, CDR1 SGHTA and CDR2 FQGNSA. CDR3 in amino acids: CASSTQFGDTEAFF. The CDR3 DNA is TGTGCCAGCAGCACCCAGTTCGGGGACACTGAAGCTTTCTTT.

The CDR3 nucleotides are TGTGCCAGCAGTCCTCCCCACTATGGCTACACCTTC. Protein: CASSPPHYGYTF. This chain links TRBV28 with TRBJ1-2; D not resolved. Trimming left V 5 bases short and J 3 bases short, with 7 bases between. The CDR3 sequence is 12 residues long. The germline CDR1 and CDR2 sequences are MDHEN and SYDVKM.

The V gene is TRBV7-2, the J gene TRBJ1-4, with D perhaps matching TRBD1 (5 bases). V was trimmed by 7 bases and J by 8 bases, leaving 17 bases between them. The CDR3 is 14 amino acids. The germline gives CDR1 SGHTA, CDR2 FQGNSA. The CDR3 sequence: CASTPWGVGEKLFF. Here the CDR3 DNA reads TGTGCCAGCACCCCCTGGGGGGTAGGGGAAAAACTGTTTTTT.